Shown below are 8 T cell receptor beta chains from a single sample sequenced in a study of cytomegalovirus exposure and HLA in healthy donors. Vbeta (60) and Jbeta (13) primers were used in the PCR. Here immunoSEQ multiplex PCR was the method, and the copy in TCRdb shows in-frame clones only, minus some. The repertoire has fewer than 110,000 clones, around two thirds of them found once; the top ten carry approximately 3.5%. The source material was PBMCs. These receptor sequences come from a woman aged 45-65 years in good health and CMV-seronegative.

This clone is a singleton in its sample. The CDR3 region is CAASGGDTQYF. In nucleotides, the CDR3 is TGTGCCGCCTCCGGGGGGGATACGCAGTATTTT. This chain uses TRBV10-3 with TRBJ2-3; 7 bases are a match to TRBD2. This CDR3 has 11 residues. Germline V gives CDR1 ENHRY, CDR2 SYGVKD. The V and J ends lost 11 bases and 6 bases, in that order; junction bases with no gene match: 5.

The chain employs TRBV11-2 and TRBJ2-1, with D unresolved. This CDR3 contains 11 residues. Germline V gene data show CDR1 as SGHAT and CDR2 as FQNNGV. Trimming took 5 bases from V and 10 from J, leaving 9 bases between them. As DNA, the CDR3 is TGTGCCAGCAGCCCGCGTGTAGAGCAGTTCTTC. Its translation: CASSPRVEQFF.

On this clone: The same CDR3 can be traced to other DNA sequences in this sample. V usage is TRBV6-4 and J usage is TRBJ2-2; tentatively, D is TRBD1 (6 bases). The CDR3 is 15 amino acids. Germline V CDR1 and CDR2: MRHNA, SNTAGT. The germline V and J ends were trimmed by 6 bases and 0 bases, with 11 bases remaining between them. The CDR3 loop reads CASSAGTTNTGELFF. Here the CDR3 DNA reads TGTGCCAGCAGCGCCGGGACAACGAACACCGGGGAGCTGTTTTTT.

The sample holds a few counts of this clone. V is TRBV9 and J is TRBJ2-1, with D tentatively TRBD1 (6 bases). V lost 1 base and J lost 4, with 9 bases in between. Germline loops: CDR1 SGDLS, CDR2 YYNGEE. This CDR3 has 14 residues. The CDR3 reads CASSVTGNYNEQFF. The CDR3 coding sequence is TGTGCCAGCAGCGTAACAGGGAATTACAATGAGCAGTTCTTC. Full variable domain (rest looked up from reference TRBV9 and TRBJ2-1): DSGVTQTPKHLITATGQRVTLRCSPRSGDLSVYWYQQSLDQGLQFLIQYYNGEERAKGNILERFSAQQFPDLHSELNLSSLELGDSALYFCASSVTGNYNEQFFGPGTRLTVL.

V gene TRBV4-1 combines with J gene TRBJ1-5; D call uncertain. The CDR3 spans 15 residues. Trimming took 2 bases from V and 4 from J, leaving 12 bases between them. Per the germline V gene, CDR1 is MGHRA and CDR2 is YSYEKL. CDR3 sequence: CASSQQVNWNQPQHF. The CDR3 DNA reads TGCGCCAGCAGCCAACAGGTTAATTGGAATCAGCCCCAGCATTTT.

This clone was counted between two and nine times. The chain joins TRBV12-5 to TRBJ2-3; 10 positions agree with TRBD2. Germline CDR1 and CDR2: LGHNT and FRNRAP. J was trimmed by 8 bases and V by 0 bases; bases with no gene match: 5. The CDR3 runs 15 residues. In nucleotides, the CDR3 is TGTGCTAGTGGTTTGGTACTAGCGGGGATGAGTACGCAGTATTTT. This translates into CASGLVLAGMSTQYF.

This clone has just a few counts. This chain joins TRBV7-9 and TRBJ1-1; D perhaps matches TRBD1 (5 bases). The length of the CDR3 is 16 residues. The V gene's germline CDR1 is SEHNR and CDR2 FQNEAQ (reference sequence). The V end was cut by 5 bases, the J end by 11 bases, with 27 bases between. The CDR3 DNA follows: TGTGCCAGCAGCGGTGCAAAGGAGGGGATGTTTTGGGGGGCTTTCTTT. As protein: CASSGAKEGMFWGAFF.

The chain couples TRBV7-9 to TRBJ2-7; tentatively, D is TRBD2 (6 bases). Trimming took 5 bases from V and 2 from J, leaving 16 bases between them. This CDR3 contains 15 residues. Germline lookup yields CDR1 SEHNR and CDR2 FQNEAQ (reference sequence). DNA of the CDR3: TGTGCCAGCAGCAAAGGGGCCGGAGGGGCCTACGAGCAGTACTTC. It encodes CASSKGAGGAYEQYF.